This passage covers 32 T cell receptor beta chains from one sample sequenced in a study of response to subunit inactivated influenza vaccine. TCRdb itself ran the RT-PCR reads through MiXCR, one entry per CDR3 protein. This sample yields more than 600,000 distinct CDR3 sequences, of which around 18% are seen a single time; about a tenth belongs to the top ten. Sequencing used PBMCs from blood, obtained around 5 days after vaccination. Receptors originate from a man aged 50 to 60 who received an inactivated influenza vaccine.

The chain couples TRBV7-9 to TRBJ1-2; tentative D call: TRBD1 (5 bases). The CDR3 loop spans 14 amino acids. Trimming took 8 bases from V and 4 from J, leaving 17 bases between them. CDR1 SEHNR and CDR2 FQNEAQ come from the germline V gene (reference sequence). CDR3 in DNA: TGTGCCAGCGAAATCTCGGGACGTCCCTATGGCTACACCTTC. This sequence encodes CASEISGRPYGYTF.

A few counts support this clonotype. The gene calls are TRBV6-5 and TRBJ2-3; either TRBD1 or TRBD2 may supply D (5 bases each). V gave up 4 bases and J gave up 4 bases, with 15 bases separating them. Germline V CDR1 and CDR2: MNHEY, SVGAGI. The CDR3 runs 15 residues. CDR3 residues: CASSSLRGVADTQYF. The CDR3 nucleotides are TGTGCCAGCAGTTCCTTGAGGGGAGTGGCAGATACGCAGTATTTT.

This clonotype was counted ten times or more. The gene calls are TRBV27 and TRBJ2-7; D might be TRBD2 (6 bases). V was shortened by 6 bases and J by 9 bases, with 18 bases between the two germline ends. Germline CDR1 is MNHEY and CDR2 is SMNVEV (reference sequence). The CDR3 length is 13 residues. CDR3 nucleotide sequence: TGTGCCAGCAGGGACTACGCCGGCCTCGTGCAGTACTTC. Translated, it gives CASRDYAGLVQYF.

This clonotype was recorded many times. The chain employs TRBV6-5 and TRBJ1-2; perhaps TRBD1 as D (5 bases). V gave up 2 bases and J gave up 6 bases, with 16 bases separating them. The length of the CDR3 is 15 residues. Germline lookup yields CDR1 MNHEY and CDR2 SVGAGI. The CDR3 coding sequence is TGTGCCAGCAGTTACAGGCGGCGGGGGATCAATGGCTACACCTTC. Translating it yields CASSYRRRGINGYTF.

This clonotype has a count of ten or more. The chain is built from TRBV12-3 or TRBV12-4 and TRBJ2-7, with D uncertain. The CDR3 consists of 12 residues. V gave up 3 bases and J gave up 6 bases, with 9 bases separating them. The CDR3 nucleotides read TGTGCCAGCAGTTTTATAGCAAGCGAGCAGTACTTC. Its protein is CASSFIASEQYF.

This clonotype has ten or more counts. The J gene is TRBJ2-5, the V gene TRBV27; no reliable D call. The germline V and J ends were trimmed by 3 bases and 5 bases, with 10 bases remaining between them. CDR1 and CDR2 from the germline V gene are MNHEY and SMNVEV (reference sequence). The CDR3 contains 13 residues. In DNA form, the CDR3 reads TGTGCCAGCAGTTTCGGGCGAACGGAGACCCAGTACTTC. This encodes CASSFGRTETQYF.

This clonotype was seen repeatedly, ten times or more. The CDR3 nucleotides read TGTGCCAGCAGTCATCTTTCCTACAATGAGCAGTTCTTC. It codes for CASSHLSYNEQFF. V usage is TRBV12-3 or TRBV12-4 and J usage is TRBJ2-1; no clear D. The V gene lost 5 bases and the J gene lost 1 base, with 6 bases spanning the gap. The CDR3 extends over 13 amino acids.

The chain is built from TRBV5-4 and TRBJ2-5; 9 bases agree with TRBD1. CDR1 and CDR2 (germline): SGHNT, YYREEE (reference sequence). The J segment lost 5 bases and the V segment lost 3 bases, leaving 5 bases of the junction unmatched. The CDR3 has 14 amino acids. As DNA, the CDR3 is TGTGCCAGCAGCTCGGGGACAGGGTACGAGACCCAGTACTTC. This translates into CASSSGTGYETQYF.

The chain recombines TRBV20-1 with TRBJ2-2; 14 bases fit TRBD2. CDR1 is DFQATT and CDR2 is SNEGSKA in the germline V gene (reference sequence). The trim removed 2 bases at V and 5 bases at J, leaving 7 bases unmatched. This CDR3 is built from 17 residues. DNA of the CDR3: TGCAGTGCTAGAATGACTAGCGGGGGGGCGGGGACCGGGGAGCTGTTTTTT. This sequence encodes CSARMTSGGAGTGELFF.

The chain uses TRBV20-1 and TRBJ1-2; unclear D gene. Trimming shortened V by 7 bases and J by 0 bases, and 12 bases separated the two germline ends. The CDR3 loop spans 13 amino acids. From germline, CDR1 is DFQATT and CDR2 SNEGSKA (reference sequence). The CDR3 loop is CSVSGTTNYGYTF. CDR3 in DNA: TGCAGTGTATCCGGCACCACTAACTATGGCTACACCTTC.

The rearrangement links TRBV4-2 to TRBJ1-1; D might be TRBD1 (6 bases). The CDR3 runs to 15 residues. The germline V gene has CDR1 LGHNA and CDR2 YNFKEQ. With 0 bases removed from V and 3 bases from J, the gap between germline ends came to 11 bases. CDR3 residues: CASSQETGRDTEAFF. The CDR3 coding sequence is TGTGCCAGCAGCCAAGAAACAGGGAGGGACACTGAAGCTTTCTTT.

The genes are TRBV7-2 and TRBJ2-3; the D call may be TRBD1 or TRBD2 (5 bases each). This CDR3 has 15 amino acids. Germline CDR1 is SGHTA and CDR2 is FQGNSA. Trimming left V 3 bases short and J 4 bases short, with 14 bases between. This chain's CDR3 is CASSFGAVNADTQYF. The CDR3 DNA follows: TGTGCCAGCAGCTTCGGGGCAGTTAACGCAGATACGCAGTATTTT.

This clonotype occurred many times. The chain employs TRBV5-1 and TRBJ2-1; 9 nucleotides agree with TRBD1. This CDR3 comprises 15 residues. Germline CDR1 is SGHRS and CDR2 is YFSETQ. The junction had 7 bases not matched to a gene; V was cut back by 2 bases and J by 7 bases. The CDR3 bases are TGCGCCAGCAGCTTCGGGGACAGGGTTGAAAATGAGCAGTTCTTC. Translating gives CASSFGDRVENEQFF.

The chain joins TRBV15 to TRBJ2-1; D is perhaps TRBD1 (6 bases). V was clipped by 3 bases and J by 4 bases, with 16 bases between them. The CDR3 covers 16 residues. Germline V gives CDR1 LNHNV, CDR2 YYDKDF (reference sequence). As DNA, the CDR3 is TGTGCCACCAGCAGTCCCTGGCAGGGGCGATACAATGAGCAGTTCTTC. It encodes CATSSPWQGRYNEQFF.

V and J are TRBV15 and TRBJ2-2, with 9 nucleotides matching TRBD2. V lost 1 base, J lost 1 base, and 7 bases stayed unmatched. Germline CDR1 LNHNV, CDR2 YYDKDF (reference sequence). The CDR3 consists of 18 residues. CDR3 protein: CATSRGSVAGVNTGELFF. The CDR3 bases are TGTGCCACCAGCAGAGGATCGGTAGCGGGAGTGAACACCGGGGAGCTGTTTTTT. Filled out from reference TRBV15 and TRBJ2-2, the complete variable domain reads DAMVIQNPRYQVTQFGKPVTLSCSQTLNHNVMYWYQQKSSQAPKLLFHYYDKDFNNEADTPDNFQSRRPNTSFCFLDIRSPGLGDTAMYLCATSRGSVAGVNTGELFFGEGSRLTVL.

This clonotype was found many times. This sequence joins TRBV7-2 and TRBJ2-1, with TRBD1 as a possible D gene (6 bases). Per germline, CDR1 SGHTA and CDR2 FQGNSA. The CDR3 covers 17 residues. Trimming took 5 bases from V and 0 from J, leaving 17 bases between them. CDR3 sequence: CASSPTSRQVSYNEQFF. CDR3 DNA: TGTGCCAGCAGCCCAACATCTCGACAGGTCTCCTACAATGAGCAGTTCTTC.

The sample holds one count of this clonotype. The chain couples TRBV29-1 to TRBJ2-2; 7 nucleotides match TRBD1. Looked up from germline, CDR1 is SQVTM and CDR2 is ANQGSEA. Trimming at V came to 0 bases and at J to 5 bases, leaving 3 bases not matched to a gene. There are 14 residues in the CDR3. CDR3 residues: CSVEDRGRTGELFF. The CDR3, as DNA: TGCAGCGTTGAAGACAGGGGGAGAACCGGGGAGCTGTTTTTT.

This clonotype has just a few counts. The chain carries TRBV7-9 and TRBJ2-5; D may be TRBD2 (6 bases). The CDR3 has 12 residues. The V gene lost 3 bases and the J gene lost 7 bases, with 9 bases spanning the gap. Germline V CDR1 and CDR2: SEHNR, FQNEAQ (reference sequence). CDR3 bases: TGTGCCAGCAGCTTCCCTAGCGCGACCCAGTACTTC. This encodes CASSFPSATQYF. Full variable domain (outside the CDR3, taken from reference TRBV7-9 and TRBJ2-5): DTGVSQNPRHKITKRGQNVTFRCDPISEHNRLYWYRQTLGQGPEFLTYFQNEAQLEKSRLLSDRFSAERPKGSFSTLEIQRTEQGDSAMYLCASSFPSATQYFGPGTRLLVL.

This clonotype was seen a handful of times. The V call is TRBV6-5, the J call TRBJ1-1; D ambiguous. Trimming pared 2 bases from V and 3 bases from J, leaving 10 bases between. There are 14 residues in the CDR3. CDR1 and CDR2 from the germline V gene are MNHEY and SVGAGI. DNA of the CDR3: TGTGCCAGCAGTTACAGAACCGGGGACACTGAAGCTTTCTTT. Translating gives CASSYRTGDTEAFF.

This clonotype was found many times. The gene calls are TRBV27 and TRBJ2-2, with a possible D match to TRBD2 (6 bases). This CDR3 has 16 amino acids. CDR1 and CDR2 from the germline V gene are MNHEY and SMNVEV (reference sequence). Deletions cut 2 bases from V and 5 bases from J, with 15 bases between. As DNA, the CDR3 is TGTGCCAGCAGTTTACTTAGCGGAGGGACTACCGGGGAGCTGTTTTTT. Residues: CASSLLSGGTTGELFF.

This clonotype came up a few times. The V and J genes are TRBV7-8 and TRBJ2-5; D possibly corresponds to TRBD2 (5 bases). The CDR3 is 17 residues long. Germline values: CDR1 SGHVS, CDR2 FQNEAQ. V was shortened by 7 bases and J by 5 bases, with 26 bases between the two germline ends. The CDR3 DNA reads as TGTGCCAGCACCCAACCGCAACTAGGCCTGGGGTGGGAGACCCAGTACTTC. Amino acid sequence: CASTQPQLGLGWETQYF.

CDR3 sequence (DNA): TGCAGCGTTTTTTATAGGGAGACTGAAGCTTTCTTT. It yields the protein CSVFYRETEAFF. The rearrangement uses TRBV29-1 and TRBJ1-1; the D is unclear. Germline V CDR1 and CDR2: SQVTM, ANQGSEA. This CDR3 has 12 residues. The ends were cut back, 5 bases at V and 5 bases at J, with 12 bases in the middle.

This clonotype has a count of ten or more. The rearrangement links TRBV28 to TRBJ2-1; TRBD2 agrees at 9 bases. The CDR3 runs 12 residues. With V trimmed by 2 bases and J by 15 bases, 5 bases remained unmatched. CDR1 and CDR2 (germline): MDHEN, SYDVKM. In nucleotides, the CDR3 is TGTGCCAGCAGTTTAGCGGGAGGGCCAACGTTCTTC. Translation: CASSLAGGPTFF.

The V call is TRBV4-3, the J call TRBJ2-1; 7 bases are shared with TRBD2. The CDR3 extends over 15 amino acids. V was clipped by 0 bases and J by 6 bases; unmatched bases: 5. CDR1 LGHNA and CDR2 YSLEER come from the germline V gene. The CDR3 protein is CASSQDGLVGNEQFF. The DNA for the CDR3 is TGCGCCAGCAGCCAAGACGGACTAGTAGGCAATGAGCAGTTCTTC.

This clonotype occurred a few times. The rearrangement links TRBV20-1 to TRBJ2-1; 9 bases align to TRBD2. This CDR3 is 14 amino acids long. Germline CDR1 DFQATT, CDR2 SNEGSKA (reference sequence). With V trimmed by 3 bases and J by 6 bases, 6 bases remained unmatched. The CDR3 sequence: CSASGPSGTNEQFF. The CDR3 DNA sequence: TGCAGTGCTAGTGGTCCTAGCGGGACCAATGAGCAGTTCTTC.

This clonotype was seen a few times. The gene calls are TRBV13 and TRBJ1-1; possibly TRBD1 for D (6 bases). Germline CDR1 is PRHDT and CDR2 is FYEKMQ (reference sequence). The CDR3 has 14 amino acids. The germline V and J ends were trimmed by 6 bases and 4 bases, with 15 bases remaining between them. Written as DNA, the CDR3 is TGTGCCAGCAGACAACAGGGTATTAGCACTGAAGCTTTCTTT. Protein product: CASRQQGISTEAFF.

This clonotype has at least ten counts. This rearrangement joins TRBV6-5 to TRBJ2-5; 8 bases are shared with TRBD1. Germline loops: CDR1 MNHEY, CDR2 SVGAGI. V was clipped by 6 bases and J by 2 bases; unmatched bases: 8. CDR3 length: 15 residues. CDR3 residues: CASSYADRVQETQYF. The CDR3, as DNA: TGTGCCAGCAGCTACGCGGACAGGGTGCAAGAGACCCAGTACTTC.

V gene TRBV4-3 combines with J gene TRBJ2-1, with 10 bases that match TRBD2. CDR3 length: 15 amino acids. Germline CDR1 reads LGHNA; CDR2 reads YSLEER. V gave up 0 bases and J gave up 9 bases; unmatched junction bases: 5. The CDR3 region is CASSQDLLAGVEQFF. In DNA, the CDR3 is TGCGCCAGCAGCCAAGATCTCCTAGCGGGAGTTGAGCAGTTCTTC.

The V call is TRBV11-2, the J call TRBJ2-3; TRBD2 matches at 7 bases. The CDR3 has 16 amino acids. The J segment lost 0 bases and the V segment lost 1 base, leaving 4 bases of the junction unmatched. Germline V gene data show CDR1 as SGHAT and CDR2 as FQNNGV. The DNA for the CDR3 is TGTGCCAGCAGCTTAGTTGGTAGCGGGAGCACAGATACGCAGTATTTT. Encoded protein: CASSLVGSGSTDTQYF.

In DNA, the CDR3 is TGTGCCACCCCGAGGGGGACTGGGGCCAACGTCCTGACTTTC. Its translation: CATPRGTGANVLTF. V and J are TRBV7-9 and TRBJ2-6, with a tentative D call TRBD1 (6 bases). The CDR3 is 14 residues long. Germline lookup yields CDR1 SEHNR and CDR2 FQNEAQ (reference sequence). V was trimmed by 10 bases and J by 2 bases, leaving 12 bases between them.

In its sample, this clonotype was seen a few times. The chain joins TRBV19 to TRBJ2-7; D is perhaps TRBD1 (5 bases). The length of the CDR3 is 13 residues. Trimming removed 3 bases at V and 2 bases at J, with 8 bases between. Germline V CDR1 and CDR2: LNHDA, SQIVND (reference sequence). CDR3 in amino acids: CASSMARAYEQYF. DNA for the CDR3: TGTGCCAGTAGTATGGCCAGGGCCTACGAGCAGTACTTC.

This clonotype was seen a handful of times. The CDR3 coding sequence is TGTGCCAGCAGCGTAGGGAGCGGGCAGAGCTACGAGCAGTACTTC. Translation gives CASSVGSGQSYEQYF. The chain couples TRBV9 to TRBJ2-7, with D perhaps matching TRBD2 (6 bases). Germline V gene sequence: CDR1 SGDLS, CDR2 YYNGEE. V gave up 0 bases and J gave up 3 bases, with 13 bases separating them. This CDR3 is 15 amino acids long.